A selection of T cell receptor beta chains follows, all from one sample in a study of early T cells in non-severe SARS-CoV-2 infection. Each CDR3 protein is one row after TCRdb ran MiXCR on the 5' RACE reads. The table has 25,000 to 30,000 distinct CDR3 sequences, around 5% seen once. The sequencing sample was made of whole blood. The receptors were sampled from an adult who was a healthcare worker with PCR-confirmed SARS-CoV-2 infection or an uninfected control (not recorded which). The CDR3 runs from the conserved cysteine through the conserved F or W.

V gene	J gene	CDR3 protein
TRBV27	TRBJ1-5	CASSTLGQPDQPQHF
TRBV4-1	TRBJ2-1	CASSQEVVMDEQFF
TRBV7-6	TRBJ2-3	CASSRVGGTDTQYF
TRBV3-1	TRBJ2-1	CASSQNTLALSSYNEQFF
TRBV6-1	TRBJ1-6	CASSGGVDRSNSPLHF
TRBV20-1	TRBJ2-2	CSAKGAVNGELFF
TRBV7-9	TRBJ2-2	CASSRGTHHTGELFF
TRBV18	TRBJ2-2	CASSPRREGVTGELFF
TRBV7-2	TRBJ1-5	CASSQRDRGSNQPQHF
TRBV7-9	TRBJ1-2	CASSGSNYGYTF
TRBV25-1	TRBJ2-2	CASSSQGANGELFF
TRBV5-4	TRBJ2-6	CASSYQTGLEGANVLTF
TRBV3-1	TRBJ2-1	CASSQEGASSYNEQFF
TRBV7-2	TRBJ2-3	CASSRGQADTDTQYF
TRBV12-3/TRBV12-4	TRBJ1-5	CASSLTVHQPQHF
TRBV18	TRBJ1-5	CASSPLGSREQPQHF
TRBV5-1	TRBJ2-7	CASSLVRSYEQYF
TRBV5-1	TRBJ2-5	CASSAARGGAETQYF
TRBV28	TRBJ2-7	CASSLHSWTSGRSRSYEQYF
TRBV7-2	TRBJ2-7	CASSLSALAGYEQYF
TRBV15	TRBJ2-5	CATSRGLGEGRETQYF
TRBV6-1	TRBJ2-3	CASISPADTQYF
TRBV5-8	TRBJ1-4	CASSRGQGNEKLFF
TRBV6-5	TRBJ2-1	CASSYGTGFNNEQFF
TRBV20-1	TRBJ2-7	CSAPAVWGNEQYF
TRBV7-9	TRBJ2-1	CASSSGPQRDEQFF
TRBV27	TRBJ1-1	CASSDRVGTEAFF
TRBV20-1	TRBJ2-3	CSATVDRPRTDTQYF
TRBV5-8	TRBJ2-3	CASSLTATTDTQYF
TRBV18	TRBJ1-4	CASSPSLAVGTNEKLFF